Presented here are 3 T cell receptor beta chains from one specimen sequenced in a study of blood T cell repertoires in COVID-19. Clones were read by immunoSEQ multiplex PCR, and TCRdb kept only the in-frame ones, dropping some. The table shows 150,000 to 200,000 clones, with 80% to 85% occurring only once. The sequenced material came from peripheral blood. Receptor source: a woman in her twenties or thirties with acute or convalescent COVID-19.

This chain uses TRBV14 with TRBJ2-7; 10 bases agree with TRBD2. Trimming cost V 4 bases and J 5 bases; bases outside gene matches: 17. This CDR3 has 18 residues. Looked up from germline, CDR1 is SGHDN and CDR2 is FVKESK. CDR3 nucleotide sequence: TGTGCCAGCAGCCCTTTATGGAGGGCTAGCGGGGGTCGGGACGAGCAGTACTTC. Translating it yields CASSPLWRASGGRDEQYF. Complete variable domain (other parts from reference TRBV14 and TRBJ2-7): EAGVTQFPSHSVIEKGQTVTLRCDPISGHDNLYWYRRVMGKEIKFLLHFVKESKQDESGMPNNRFLAERTGGTYSTLKVQPAELEDSGVYFCASSPLWRASGGRDEQYFGPGTRLTVT.

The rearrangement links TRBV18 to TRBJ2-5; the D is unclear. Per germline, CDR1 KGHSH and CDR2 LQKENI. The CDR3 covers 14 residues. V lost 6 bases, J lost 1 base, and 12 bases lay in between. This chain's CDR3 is CASSPTDFQETQYF. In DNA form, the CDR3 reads TGTGCCAGCTCCCCTACTGATTTCCAAGAGACCCAGTACTTC.

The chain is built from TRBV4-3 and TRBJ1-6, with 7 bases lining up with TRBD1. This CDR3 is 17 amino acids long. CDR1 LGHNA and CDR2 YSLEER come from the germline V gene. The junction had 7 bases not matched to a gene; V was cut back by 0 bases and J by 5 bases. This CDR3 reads CASSQDVKGAHNSPLHF. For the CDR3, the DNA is TGCGCCAGCAGCCAAGATGTGAAGGGGGCCCATAATTCACCCCTCCACTTT.